These 8 T cell receptor beta chains were sequenced from one sample in a study of metastatic and nonmetastatic thyroid tumors. Among the patients, none had received any treatment before thyroid surgery. MiXCR reprocessed the PCR reads for TCRdb. The table lists 15,000 to 20,000 clones, roughly 22% of them singletons, with just over 20% in the top ten. Source material: adjacent normal tissue. The receptors were sampled from a female donor with papillary thyroid cancer or a benign thyroid nodule (not recorded which). Some clones in this sample may be carry-over from other donors' samples.

This clone has at least ten counts. The V call is TRBV6-1, the J call TRBJ2-1; 14 bases line up with TRBD2. CDR1 is MNHNS and CDR2 is SASEGT in the germline V gene. The ends lost 3 bases at V and 9 bases at J; junction bases unmatched: 1. This CDR3 is 14 amino acids long. This chain's CDR3 is CASSDGLAGGEQFF. CDR3 sequence (DNA): TGTGCCAGCAGTGACGGACTAGCGGGAGGTGAGCAGTTCTTC.

The chain's CDR3 is CASSEGLLYEQYF. The DNA for the CDR3 is TGTGCCAGCAGCGAGGGCCTCCTCTACGAGCAGTACTTC. This chain connects TRBV27 to TRBJ2-7, with D tentatively TRBD2 (5 bases). This CDR3 spans 13 amino acids. V was clipped by 6 bases and J by 3 bases, with 12 bases between them. Looked up from germline, CDR1 is MNHEY and CDR2 is SMNVEV (reference sequence).

This clone showed up just once. The J gene is TRBJ2-1, the V gene TRBV20-1, with D unresolved. This CDR3 contains 15 residues. The germline V gene has CDR1 DFQATT and CDR2 SNEGSKA (reference sequence). The V end was cut by 5 bases, the J end by 8 bases, with 22 bases between. In DNA, the CDR3 is TGCAGTGCTTCAACTTTTACGGAAATGGATGATGAGCAGTTCTTC. Protein: CSASTFTEMDDEQFF.

This clone was seen ten or more times. This chain uses TRBV27 with TRBJ1-1; D not certain. The CDR3 is 12 residues long. V dropped 6 bases and J dropped 6 bases, with 11 bases sitting between them. CDR1 is MNHEY and CDR2 is SMNVEV in the germline V gene (reference sequence). As DNA, the CDR3 is TGTGCCAGCAGATATATAGGTTCTGAAGCTTTCTTT. This codes for CASRYIGSEAFF.

This clone was seen more than once but under ten times. V gene TRBV24-1 combines with J gene TRBJ2-2; a possible D gene is TRBD2 (7 bases). Trimming pared 3 bases from V and 5 bases from J, leaving 18 bases between. Germline V gives CDR1 KGHDR, CDR2 SFDVKD. The CDR3 covers 17 residues. DNA of the CDR3: TGTGCCACCAGTGATCCCCCGGGCGGGGGCGAGACCGGGGAGCTGTTTTTT. It specifies CATSDPPGGGETGELFF.

The V call is TRBV5-1, the J call TRBJ2-7; D may be TRBD2 (6 bases). The CDR3 contains 15 residues. Germline V gives CDR1 SGHRS, CDR2 YFSETQ. V was shortened by 2 bases and J by 3 bases, with 15 bases between the two germline ends. CDR3 protein: CASSFPAGGYYEQYF. The DNA of the CDR3 is TGCGCCAGCAGCTTCCCAGCCGGGGGTTACTACGAGCAGTACTTC.

The V call is TRBV20-1, the J call TRBJ1-2; the match to TRBD1 covers 7 bases. The CDR3 covers 14 residues. Trimming took 1 base from V and 2 from J; bases not matched to a gene: 4. The germline CDR1 and CDR2 sequences are DFQATT and SNEGSKA (reference sequence). DNA for the CDR3: TGCAGTGCTAGAGGACAGGGCGACAACTATGGCTACACCTTC. Residues: CSARGQGDNYGYTF.

A remark on this clone: Other DNA sequences in the same sample also yield this CDR3. This rearrangement joins TRBV18 to TRBJ2-2; no reliable D call. CDR3 size: 13 residues. Looked up from germline, CDR1 is KGHSH and CDR2 is LQKENI. V was clipped by 0 bases and J by 1 base, with 0 bases between them. The CDR3 sequence: CASSPPNTGELFF. In nucleotides, the CDR3 is TGTGCCAGCTCACCACCGAACACCGGGGAGCTGTTTTTT.